This record covers a single T cell receptor beta chain. These data are taken from a study of blood T cell repertoires in COVID-19. At the level of the study: Donors in the United States, Italy and Spain gave samples during acute or convalescent COVID-19. T cells, B-cell-depleted T cells, or PBMCs supplied cDNA or gDNA.

Source study methods: Reference gene primer amplification in the assay estimated nucleated cell counts. TCRdb's table, derived via immunoSEQ multiplex PCR, lists solely in-frame clones and lacks some. That table furnishes V, J and clone size, whereas the DNA furnished D and trimming. Of 90,000 to 110,000 clones listed, under 90% are singletons. There are 13 residues in the CDR3. The ends were cut back, 4 bases at V and 4 bases at J, with 11 bases in the middle. Germline CDR1 and CDR2: SGHRS and YFSETQ. The sample consisted of peripheral blood. This clonotype was sampled from a woman in her forties or fifties with acute or convalescent COVID-19. The genes are TRBV5-1 and TRBJ1-2; D is perhaps TRBD1 (5 bases). CDR3 DNA sequence: TGCGCCAGCAGCCTTGACAGCATCTATGGCTACACCTTC. It yields the protein CASSLDSIYGYTF. Based on the CDR3 plus reference TRBV5-1 and TRBJ1-2, the full variable domain is KAGVTQTPRYLIKTRGQQVTLSCSPISGHRSVSWYQQTPGQGLQFLFEYFSETQRNKGNFPGRFSGRQFSNSRSEMNVSTLELGDSALYLCASSLDSIYGYTFGSGTRLTVV.